This TCR beta chain originates from a study of early T cells in non-severe SARS-CoV-2 infection. Study-wide results and limits: Anti-spike CD8 specificities were favored by VDJdb matching, whose results missed private and CD4 specificities.

This clonotype has ten or more counts. Its antigen is not known. Unique molecular identifiers were affixed to single, distinct cDNA molecules. TCRdb itself ran the 5' RACE reads through MiXCR, one entry per CDR3 protein. The sample records 45,000 to 60,000 distinct CDR3 sequences, around 9.3% being singletons. The receptor's source is an adult who was a healthcare worker with PCR-confirmed SARS-CoV-2 infection or an uninfected control (not recorded which). This specimen consisted of whole blood, obtained at baseline.

The chain's CDR3 is CASSLSSGRVDTQYF. Here the CDR3 DNA reads TGTGCCAGCAGCTTGTCTAGCGGACGGGTAGATACGCAGTATTTT. The chain has TRBV5-4 and TRBJ2-3; 7 positions agree with TRBD2. This CDR3 is 15 amino acids long. Germline values: CDR1 SGHNT, CDR2 YYREEE (reference sequence). V was clipped by 1 base and J by 5 bases; unmatched bases: 7.